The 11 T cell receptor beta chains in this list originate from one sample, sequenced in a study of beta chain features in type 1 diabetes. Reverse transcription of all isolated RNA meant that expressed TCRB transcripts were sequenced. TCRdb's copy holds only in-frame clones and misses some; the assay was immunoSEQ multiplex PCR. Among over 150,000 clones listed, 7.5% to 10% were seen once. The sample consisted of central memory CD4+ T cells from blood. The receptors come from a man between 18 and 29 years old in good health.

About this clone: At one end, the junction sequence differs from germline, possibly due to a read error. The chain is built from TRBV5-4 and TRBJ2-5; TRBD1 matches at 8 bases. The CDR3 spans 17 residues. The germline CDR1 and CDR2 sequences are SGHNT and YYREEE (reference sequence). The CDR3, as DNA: TGCGCCAGCAGCCAAGATCCCCCAGGACAGGGTTTGGAGACCCAGTACTTC. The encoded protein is CASSQDPPGQGLETQYF.

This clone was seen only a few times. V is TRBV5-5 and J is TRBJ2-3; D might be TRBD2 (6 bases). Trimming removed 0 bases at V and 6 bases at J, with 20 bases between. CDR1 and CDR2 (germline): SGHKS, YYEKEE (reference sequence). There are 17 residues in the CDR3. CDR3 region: CASSLGLSRGGEDTQYF. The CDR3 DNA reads TGTGCCAGCAGCTTGGGGTTGTCGCGGGGAGGAGAGGATACGCAGTATTTT.

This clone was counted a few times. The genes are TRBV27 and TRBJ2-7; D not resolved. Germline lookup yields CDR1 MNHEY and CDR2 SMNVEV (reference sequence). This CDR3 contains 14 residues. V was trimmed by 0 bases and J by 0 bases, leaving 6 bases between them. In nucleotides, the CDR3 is TGTGCCAGCAGTTTATCGCTCTACTCCTACGAGCAGTACTTC. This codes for CASSLSLYSYEQYF.

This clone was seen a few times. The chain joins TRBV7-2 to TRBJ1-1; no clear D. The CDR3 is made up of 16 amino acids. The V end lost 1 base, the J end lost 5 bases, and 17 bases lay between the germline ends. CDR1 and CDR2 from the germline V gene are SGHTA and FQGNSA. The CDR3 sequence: CASSLGPGGWGTEAFF. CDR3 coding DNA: TGTGCCAGCAGCTTAGGGCCGGGAGGGTGGGGAACTGAAGCTTTCTTT.

CDR3 sequence reads: CASSQEGPSTEAFF. CDR3 bases: TGTGCCAGCAGCCAAGAGGGCCCCAGCACTGAAGCTTTCTTT. The chain recombines TRBV4-2 with TRBJ1-1; D unresolved. V gave up 0 bases and J gave up 4 bases, with 9 bases separating them. There are 14 residues in the CDR3. CDR1 LGHNA and CDR2 YNFKEQ come from the germline V gene.

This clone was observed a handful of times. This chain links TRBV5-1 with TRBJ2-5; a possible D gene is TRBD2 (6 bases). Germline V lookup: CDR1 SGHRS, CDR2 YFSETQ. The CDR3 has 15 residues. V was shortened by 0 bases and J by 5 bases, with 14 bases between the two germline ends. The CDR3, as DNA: TGCGCCAGCAGCTTGGCCACACTAGCTGGCGAGACCCAGTACTTC. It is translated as CASSLATLAGETQYF.

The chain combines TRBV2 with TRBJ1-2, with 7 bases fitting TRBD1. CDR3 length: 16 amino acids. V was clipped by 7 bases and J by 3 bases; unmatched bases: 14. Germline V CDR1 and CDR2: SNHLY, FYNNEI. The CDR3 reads CASTSIRAGGHYGYTF. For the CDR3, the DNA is TGTGCCAGCACCAGTATTAGGGCAGGGGGACACTATGGCTACACCTTC.

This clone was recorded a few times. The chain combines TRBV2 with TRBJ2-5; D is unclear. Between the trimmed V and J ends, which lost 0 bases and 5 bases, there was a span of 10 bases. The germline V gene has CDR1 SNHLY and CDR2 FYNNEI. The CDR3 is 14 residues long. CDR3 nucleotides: TGTGCCAGCAGTGAAGCTTCCTTAGAGGAGACCCAGTACTTC. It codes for CASSEASLEETQYF.

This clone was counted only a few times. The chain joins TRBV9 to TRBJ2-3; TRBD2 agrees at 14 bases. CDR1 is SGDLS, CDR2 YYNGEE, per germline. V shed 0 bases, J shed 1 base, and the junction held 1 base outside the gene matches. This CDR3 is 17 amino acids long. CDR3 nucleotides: TGTGCCAGCAGCGTAGCGACTAGCGGGAGGGGCACAGATACGCAGTATTTT. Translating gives CASSVATSGRGTDTQYF.

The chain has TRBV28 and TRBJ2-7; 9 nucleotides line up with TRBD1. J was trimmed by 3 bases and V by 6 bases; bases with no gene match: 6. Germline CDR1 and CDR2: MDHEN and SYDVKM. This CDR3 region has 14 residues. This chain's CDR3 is CASSQQTGGYEQYF. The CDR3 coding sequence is TGTGCCAGCAGCCAGCAGACAGGGGGCTACGAGCAGTACTTC.

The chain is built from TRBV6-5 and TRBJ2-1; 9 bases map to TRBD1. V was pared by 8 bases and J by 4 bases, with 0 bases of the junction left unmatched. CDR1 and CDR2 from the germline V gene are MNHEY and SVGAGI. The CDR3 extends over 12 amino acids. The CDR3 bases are TGTGCCAGCGGACAGGGGTACAATGAGCAGTTCTTC. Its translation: CASGQGYNEQFF.